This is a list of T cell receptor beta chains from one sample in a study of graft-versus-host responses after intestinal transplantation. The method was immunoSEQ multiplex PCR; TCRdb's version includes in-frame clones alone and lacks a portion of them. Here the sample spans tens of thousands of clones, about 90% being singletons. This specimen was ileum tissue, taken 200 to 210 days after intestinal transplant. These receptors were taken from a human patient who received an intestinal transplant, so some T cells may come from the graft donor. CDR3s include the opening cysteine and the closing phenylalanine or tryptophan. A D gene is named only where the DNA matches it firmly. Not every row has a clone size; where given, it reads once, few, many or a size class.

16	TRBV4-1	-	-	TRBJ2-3	TGCGCCAGCAGCCAAGTTGGTTCCTGGTCCACAGATACGCAGTATTTT	CASSQVGSWSTDTQYF
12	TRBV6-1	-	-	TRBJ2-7	TGTGCCAGCATAAGTGGACTTGTCGAGCAGTACTTC	CASISGLVEQYF
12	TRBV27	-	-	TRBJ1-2	TGTGCCAGCATCTTACCGTCTAATGGCTACACCTTC	CASILPSNGYTF
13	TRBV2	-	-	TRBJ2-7	TGTGCCAGCAGTCCCCCCCATAAGGGCGAGCAGTACTTC	CASSPPHKGEQYF
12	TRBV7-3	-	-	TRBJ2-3	TGTGCCAGCAGCTTAGGCACAGATACGCAGTATTTT	CASSLGTDTQYF
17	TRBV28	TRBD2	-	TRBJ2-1	TGTGCCAGCAGTTTATGGGCCTTTAGCGGGAGGAACAATGAGCAGTTCTTC	CASSLWAFSGRNNEQFF
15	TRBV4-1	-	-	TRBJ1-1	TGCGCCAGCAGCCAAGGCCGCGGGGGCGGGGCTGAAGCTTTCTTT	CASSQGRGGGAEAFF
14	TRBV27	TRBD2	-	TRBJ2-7	TGTGCCAGCAGACCCAGCGGGAGTTCCTACGAGCAGTACTTC	CASRPSGSSYEQYF
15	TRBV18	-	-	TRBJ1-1	TGTGCCAGCTCACCACTACAGGGTAAGAACACTGAAGCTTTCTTT	CASSPLQGKNTEAFF
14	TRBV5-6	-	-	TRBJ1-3	TGTGCCAGCAGCTTGCGAGGGCCCGGAAACACCATATATTTT	CASSLRGPGNTIYF
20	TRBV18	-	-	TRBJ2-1	TGTGCCAGCTCACTTAACCGGGACAAAAGACTCCTCAACACCGTCAATGAGCAGTTCTTC	CASSLNRDKRLLNTVNEQFF
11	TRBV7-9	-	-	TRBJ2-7	TGTGCCAGCAGCTCAATCTACGAGCAGTACTTC	CASSSIYEQYF
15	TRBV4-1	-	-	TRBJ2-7	TGCGCCAGCAGCCAGGAGGGACAAAGCTCCTACGAGCAGTACTTC	CASSQEGQSSYEQYF
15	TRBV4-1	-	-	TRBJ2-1	TGCGCCAGCAGCCCCGGACGGGGATCCTACAATGAGCAGTTCTTC	CASSPGRGSYNEQFF
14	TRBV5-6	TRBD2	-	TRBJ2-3	TGTGCCAGCAGCTTGCCGGGACTAGAGGATACGCAGTATTTT	CASSLPGLEDTQYF
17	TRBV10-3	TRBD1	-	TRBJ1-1	TGTGCCATCAGTCCCAGGGGACAGGGAGAGGTGAACACTGAAGCTTTCTTT	CAISPRGQGEVNTEAFF
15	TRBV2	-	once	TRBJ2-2	TGTGCCAGCAGTGAACGTGGGGGGGCCGTCGGGGAGCTGTTTTTT	CASSERGGAVGELFF
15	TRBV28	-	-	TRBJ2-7	TGTGCCAGCAGTTTAACGGACACGAAAACCTACGAGCAGTACTTC	CASSLTDTKTYEQYF
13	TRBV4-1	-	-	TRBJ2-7	TGCGCCAGCAGCCTAAAGTACGGGGGTGAGCAGTACTTC	CASSLKYGGEQYF
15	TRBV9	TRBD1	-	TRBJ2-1	TGTGCCAGCAGCACGGGACAGGAGTACTACAATGAGCAGTTCTTC	CASSTGQEYYNEQFF
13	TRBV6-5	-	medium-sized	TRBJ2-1	TGTGCCAGCAGTCAGGGAGGGGGTAGTAAGCAGTTCTTC	CASSQGGGSKQFF
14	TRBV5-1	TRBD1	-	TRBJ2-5	TGCGCCAGCAGCCGACAGGGACCGGGAGAGACCCAGTACTTC	CASSRQGPGETQYF
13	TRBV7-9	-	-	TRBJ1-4	TGTGCCAGCAGCTTCACAACTAATGAAAAACTGTTTTTT	CASSFTTNEKLFF
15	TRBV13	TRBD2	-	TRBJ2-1	TGTGCCAGCAGCTTAGCGGGCGGGGGGTTCGATGAGCAGTTCTTC	CASSLAGGGFDEQFF
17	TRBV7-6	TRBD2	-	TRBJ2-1	TGTGCCAGCAGCTTGTACCCTAGCGGGAGGGCCCGCTATGAGCAGTTCTTC	CASSLYPSGRARYEQFF
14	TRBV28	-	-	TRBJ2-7	TGTGCCAGCGGAGCCCGAGAGGGGATCTACGAGCAGTACTTC	CASGAREGIYEQYF
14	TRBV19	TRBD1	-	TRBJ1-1	TGTGCCAGTAGTATCGGGACAGGGTCTGGTGAAGCTTTCTTT	CASSIGTGSGEAFF
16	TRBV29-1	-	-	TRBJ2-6	TGCAGCGTCCCCGGGGGGCCGGGCTCTGGGGCCAACGTCCTGACTTTC	CSVPGGPGSGANVLTF
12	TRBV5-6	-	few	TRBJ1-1	TGTGCCAGCAGCTATCAAAACACTGAAGCTTTCTTT	CASSYQNTEAFF
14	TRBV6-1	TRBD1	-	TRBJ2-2	TGTGCCAGCAGGGGATACAGGGGCACCGGGGAGCTGTTTTTT	CASRGYRGTGELFF
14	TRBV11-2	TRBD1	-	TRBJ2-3	TGTGCCAGCAGCTTGGGACAGGGAACAGATACGCAGTATTTT	CASSLGQGTDTQYF
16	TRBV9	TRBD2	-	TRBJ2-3	TGTGCCAGCAGCGTAGGACTAGCGGGATCCGCAGATACGCAGTATTTT	CASSVGLAGSADTQYF
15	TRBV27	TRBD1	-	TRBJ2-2	TGTGCCAGCAGGCCGACAGGGGGCGCCGACGGGGAGCTGTTTTTT	CASRPTGGADGELFF
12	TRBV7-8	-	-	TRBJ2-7	TGTGCCAGCAGCTGGGGGAACTACGAGCAGTACTTC	CASSWGNYEQYF
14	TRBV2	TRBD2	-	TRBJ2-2	TGTGCCTCCAGACTAGCGGGCCACACCGGGGAGCTGTTTTTT	CASRLAGHTGELFF
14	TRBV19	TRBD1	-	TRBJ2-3	TGTGCCAGCCGGGGACAGGGGGGGGCAGATACGCAGTATTTT	CASRGQGGADTQYF
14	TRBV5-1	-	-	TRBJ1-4	TGCGCCAGCAGCTTGGACATAACGAATGAAAAACTGTTTTTT	CASSLDITNEKLFF
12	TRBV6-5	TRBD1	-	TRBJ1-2	TGTGCCAGCAGCCAGGGGGCGGGAGGCTACACCTTC	CASSQGAGGYTF
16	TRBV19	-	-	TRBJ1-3	TGTGCCAGTAGTATTGGAAGGATTGACTCTGGAAACACCATATATTTT	CASSIGRIDSGNTIYF
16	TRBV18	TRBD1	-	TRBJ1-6	TGTGCCAGCTCGCAACAGGGGGCGCATCTTAATTCACCCCTCCACTTT	CASSQQGAHLNSPLHF
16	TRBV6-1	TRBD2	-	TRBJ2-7	TGTGCCAGCAGTGAAGAGCGGGGAGTTAGCTCCTACGAGCAGTACTTC	CASSEERGVSSYEQYF
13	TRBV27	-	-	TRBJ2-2	TGTGCCAGCAGTTTTGCTGTAGCCGGGGAGCTGTTTTTT	CASSFAVAGELFF
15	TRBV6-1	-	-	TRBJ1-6	TGTGCCAGCAGTGACAGGGGCGCCTTGAATTCCCCCCTCCACTTT	CASSDRGALNSPLHF
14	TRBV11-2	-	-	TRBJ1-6	TGTGCCAGCAGCTTAGAAGGGGTAGATTCACCCCTCCACTTT	CASSLEGVDSPLHF
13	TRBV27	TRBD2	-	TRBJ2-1	TGTGCCAGCAGACTAGCGGGGGAGGTTGAGCAGTTCTTC	CASRLAGEVEQFF
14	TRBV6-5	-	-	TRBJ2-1	TGTGCCAGCAGTTACTCCGGGAAATACAATGAGCAGTTCTTC	CASSYSGKYNEQFF
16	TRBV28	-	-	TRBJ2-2	TGTGCCAGCAGTTTATCTCCCAGGGCGTGGGAGGGGGAGCTGTTTTTT	CASSLSPRAWEGELFF
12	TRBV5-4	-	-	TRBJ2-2	TGTGCCAGCAGCTTCCGAACCGGGGAGCTGTTTTTT	CASSFRTGELFF
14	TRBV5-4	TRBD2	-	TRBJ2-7	TGTGCCAGCAGCGTGGGGGGGAGCCCGGCCCCACAGTACTTC	CASSVGGSPAPQYF
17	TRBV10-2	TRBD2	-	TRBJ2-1	TGCGCCAGCAGGGCCGGACTAGCGGGAGGGGTCTACAATGAGCAGTTCTTC	CASRAGLAGGVYNEQFF
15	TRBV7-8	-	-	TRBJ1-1	TGTGCCAGCAGCTTAGAGTCCAGGGATGGGACTGAAGCTTTCTTT	CASSLESRDGTEAFF
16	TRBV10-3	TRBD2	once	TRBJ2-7	TGTGCCATCACCGATGGGCCCGGGACTAGTCTCTACGAGCAGTACTTC	CAITDGPGTSLYEQYF